This T cell receptor beta chain was sequenced during a study of cytomegalovirus exposure and HLA in healthy donors. Use of 60 Vbeta and 13 Jbeta primers characterized the PCR. TCRdb's table, derived via immunoSEQ multiplex PCR, lists solely in-frame clones and lacks some. The data contain approximately 150,000 clones, roughly 87% of them singletons. Comment on this clone: Its antigen remains unidentified.

General observations from the study: Three CMV-associated chains were confirmed in vitro to be specific for CMV antigens.

Input material: PBMCs. The clonotype originates from a woman under 40 in good health and CMV-seronegative.

CDR3 DNA: TGTGCCTTATCGGACAGGGGGAGCTCCTACGAGCAGTACTTC. Residues: CALSDRGSSYEQYF. The genes are TRBV30 and TRBJ2-7; 10 nucleotides agree with TRBD1. CDR3 length: 14 residues. The J segment lost 0 bases and the V segment lost 7 bases, leaving 6 bases of the junction unmatched. The germline gives CDR1 GTSNPN, CDR2 SVGIG (reference sequence).